These T cell receptor beta chains were read from a single sample in a study of blood T cell repertoires in COVID-19. The data were produced by immunoSEQ multiplex PCR, yet TCRdb's version contains in-frame clones alone and is incomplete. The sample lists about 300,000 clones, 90% seen once, with 6% to 8% in the top ten. Sequenced sample: peripheral blood. The source of these receptors is a woman in her 50s with COVID-19, enrolled during active disease. The CDR3 runs from the conserved cysteine through the conserved F or W. The D gene is left open where the match is weak. Where a row states a size, it is once, few, many or the class of an expanded clone; other rows omit it.

clone size	V gene	D gene	J gene	CDR3 protein	CDR3 DNA
-	TRBV6-5	TRBD2	TRBJ2-7	CASTRSGTGYEQYF	TGTGCCAGCACCCGTAGCGGGACGGGGTACGAGCAGTACTTC
-	TRBV5-4	-	TRBJ2-3	CASSLGATGPLYF	TGTGCCAGCAGCTTGGGGGCGACAGGCCCCTTATATTTT
-	TRBV28	-	TRBJ2-5	CASHTTGAGGPETQYF	TGTGCCAGCCATACCACAGGGGCGGGGGGCCCAGAGACCCAGTACTTC
-	TRBV5-5	-	TRBJ1-3	CASSLARTQSSTIYF	TGTGCCAGCAGCTTGGCCAGAACCCAAAGTTCCACCATATATTTT
-	TRBV4-2	-	TRBJ1-1	CASSQDEGRETEAFF	TGTGCCAGCAGCCAAGATGAGGGGAGGGAAACTGAAGCTTTCTTT
-	TRBV10-3	TRBD2	TRBJ2-7	CAIRAGLAGFTYEQYF	TGTGCCATCAGGGCCGGACTAGCGGGATTCACCTACGAGCAGTACTTC
-	TRBV5-1	TRBD1	TRBJ1-6	CASSLQGSYNSPLHF	TGCGCCAGCAGCTTACAGGGGTCCTATAATTCACCCCTCCACTTT
-	TRBV2	-	TRBJ2-5	CASRMTRTLQETQYF	TGTGCCAGCAGGATGACTAGGACCCTACAAGAGACCCAGTACTTC
-	TRBV30	-	TRBJ1-6	CAWSGAERGSPLHF	TGTGCCTGGAGTGGGGCCGAAAGGGGTTCACCCCTCCACTTT
-	TRBV5-4	-	TRBJ2-3	CASSTEADTQYF	TGTGCCAGCAGCACCGAAGCGGATACGCAGTATTTT
-	TRBV18	TRBD2	TRBJ2-5	CASSLLGQLAGEETQYF	TGTGCCAGCTCACTCCTCGGTCAGTTAGCGGGAGAAGAGACCCAGTACTTC
-	TRBV9	TRBD2	TRBJ2-2	CASSVGPRAGGKGTGELFF	TGTGCCAGCAGCGTAGGGCCCAGAGCGGGAGGTAAAGGCACCGGGGAGCTGTTTTTT
-	TRBV4-1	-	TRBJ1-1	CASSQVPGENTEAFF	TGCGCCAGCAGCCAAGTACCAGGGGAGAACACTGAAGCTTTCTTT
-	TRBV6-5	TRBD1	TRBJ1-4	CASSYSIGTGNEKLFF	TGTGCCAGCAGTTACTCGATTGGGACAGGGAACGAAAAACTGTTTTTT
once	TRBV3-1/TRBV3-2	TRBD2	TRBJ2-5	CASSRDLTSGGPQETQYF	TGTGCCAGCAGCCGAGATCTGACTAGCGGAGGCCCCCAAGAGACCCAGTACTTC
-	TRBV27	-	TRBJ1-2	CASSQSSSRFNYGYTF	TGTGCCAGCAGCCAGTCTTCCTCTAGATTTAACTATGGCTACACCTTC
-	TRBV10-3	TRBD1	TRBJ2-1	CAITPDRGLRSGSGEQFF	TGTGCCATCACCCCGGACAGGGGGCTACGCTCCGGTAGCGGTGAGCAGTTCTTC
once	TRBV3-1/TRBV3-2	TRBD2	TRBJ2-7	CASSQRGLAGVREQYF	TGTGCCAGCAGCCAAAGGGGACTAGCGGGAGTTAGAGAGCAGTACTTC
-	TRBV10-3	TRBD1	TRBJ2-3	CAIRRGPADTQYF	TGTGCCATCAGGAGGGGGCCGGCAGATACGCAGTATTTT
-	TRBV2	TRBD1	TRBJ1-6	CASSEEQGAGSPLHF	TGTGCCAGCAGTGAGGAACAGGGGGCCGGGTCACCCCTCCACTTT
-	TRBV5-4	-	TRBJ2-2	CASSWQGTGELFF	TGTGCCAGCAGCTGGCAGGGCACCGGGGAGCTGTTTTTT
-	TRBV5-1	TRBD1	TRBJ2-1	CASSLMDRVHEQFF	TGCGCCAGCAGCTTGATGGACAGGGTCCATGAGCAGTTCTTC
-	TRBV7-2	TRBD2	TRBJ2-7	CASSQGGAGAYEQYF	TGTGCCAGCAGCCAAGGGGGAGCGGGAGCCTACGAGCAGTACTTC
-	TRBV28	TRBD1	TRBJ2-1	CASSLGWDRFNEQFF	TGTGCCAGCAGTTTAGGTTGGGACAGATTCAATGAGCAGTTCTTC
-	TRBV4-3	TRBD2	TRBJ2-3	CASSQRAGERTDTQYF	TGCGCCAGCAGCCAGAGAGCGGGAGAAAGAACAGATACGCAGTATTTT
-	TRBV11-1	-	TRBJ2-1	CASRTTLGTPNEQFF	TGTGCCAGCAGAACCACCCTCGGGACTCCGAATGAGCAGTTCTTC
-	TRBV7-8	-	TRBJ2-3	CASSYPKARGTQYF	TGTGCCAGCAGTTACCCGAAGGCTCGGGGTACGCAGTATTTT
-	TRBV7-9	TRBD1	TRBJ1-1	CASSAPTGVNTEAFF	TGTGCCAGCAGCGCCCCGACAGGGGTGAACACTGAAGCTTTCTTT
-	TRBV5-1	TRBD1	TRBJ2-5	CASSLGLTGWEETQYF	TGCGCCAGCAGCTTGGGATTGACAGGGTGGGAGGAGACCCAGTACTTC
-	TRBV4-1	TRBD1	TRBJ2-5	CASSQDPQGPSQETQYF	TGCGCCAGCAGCCAAGACCCACAGGGGCCCTCCCAAGAGACCCAGTACTTC
-	TRBV27	TRBD1	TRBJ1-1	CASSTGGVGEAFF	TGTGCCAGCAGTACAGGGGGCGTTGGTGAAGCTTTCTTT
-	TRBV27	-	TRBJ2-2	CASSLILGELFF	TGTGCCAGCAGTTTAATTCTCGGGGAGCTGTTTTTT
-	TRBV5-3	TRBD2	TRBJ2-3	CARSWSSRTSGARDTQYF	TGTGCCAGAAGCTGGTCCTCCCGGACTAGCGGGGCCCGGGATACGCAGTATTTT
-	TRBV27	TRBD1	TRBJ1-2	CASSPRQGSYGYTF	TGTGCCAGCAGTCCCCGACAGGGAAGCTATGGCTACACCTTC
-	TRBV24-1	TRBD2	TRBJ2-1	CATSDPGGGRDEQFF	TGTGCCACCAGTGATCCTGGCGGGGGGCGGGATGAGCAGTTCTTC
-	TRBV7-8	-	TRBJ1-1	CASSAGGFLGAFF	TGTGCCAGCAGCGCGGGAGGGTTCCTGGGTGCTTTCTTT
-	TRBV7-9	-	TRBJ2-7	CASSLNPGTYEQYF	TGTGCCAGCAGCTTAAACCCGGGGACCTACGAGCAGTACTTC
-	TRBV25-1	-	TRBJ1-6	CASSAFLSPLHF	TGTGCCAGCAGTGCCTTTCTTTCACCCCTCCACTTT
once	TRBV14	-	TRBJ2-7	CASSMDYLVEQYF	TGTGCCAGCAGCATGGACTACCTAGTGGAGCAGTACTTC
-	TRBV7-8	TRBD1	TRBJ1-1	CASSLEGQVNTEAFF	TGTGCCAGCAGCTTAGAGGGACAGGTGAACACTGAAGCTTTCTTT
-	TRBV11-1	-	TRBJ1-6	CASSPELNSPLHF	TGTGCCAGCAGCCCCGAGTTGAATTCACCCCTCCACTTT